This T cell receptor (beta chain) came from a study of cytomegalovirus exposure and HLA in healthy donors. Whole-study results and caveats: HLA allele associations emerged for some 16,000 TCR beta sequences in a later analysis, at 0.05 false discovery rate. The authors later linked a missense DCLRE1C variant to TCR beta V- and J-gene trimming.

Worth noting for this clone: Antigen: not known.

PCR used 60 Vbeta primers and 13 Jbeta primers. TCRdb's table, derived via immunoSEQ multiplex PCR, lists solely in-frame clones and lacks some. The sample records approximately 100,000 clones, about 9.4% being singletons. This CDR3 is built from 15 residues. CDR1 is MDHEN, CDR2 SYDVKM, per germline. Between the trimmed V and J ends, which lost 7 bases and 2 bases, there was a span of 16 bases. This receptor was obtained from a man in his forties in good health and CMV-seropositive. What was sequenced was PBMCs. This sequence joins TRBV28 and TRBJ2-3; TRBD2 is a possible D gene (6 bases). The CDR3, as DNA: TGTGCCAGCACCCCCATCCAGGGACTCACAGATACGCAGTATTTT. Its translation is CASTPIQGLTDTQYF.